Listed below are T cell receptor beta chains from one sample, sequenced in a study of T-cell reconstitution after alpha-beta-depleted transplantation in children. TCRdb re-called the PCR reads with MiXCR, one entry per CDR3 protein. The sample lists about 16,000 distinct CDR3 sequences, less than 9.5% seen once, with about 40% in the top ten. The sequences come from PBMCs, mostly from graft donor cells, collected 60 days after TCRalphabeta/CD19-depleted stem cell transplant. These receptors came from a boy less than two years old who had a stem cell transplant for Wiskott-Aldrich syndrome, so the T cells may come from the graft donor. Each CDR3 is given with its conserved first and last residue. D genes are given only for firm matches. The size of a clone is reported for some rows only, either as once, few or many, or as a class for expanded clones.

d_call	clone_size	v_call	j_call	cdr3_length	cdr3_nt	cdr3_aa
TRBD2	many	TRBV7-3	TRBJ2-5	14	TGTGCCAGCAGCCCCACGGGACTACAAGAGACCCAGTACTTC	CASSPTGLQETQYF
TRBD1	-	TRBV12-3/TRBV12-4	TRBJ2-2	14	TGTGCCAGCAGGCCGACAGGGTTCACCGGGGAGCTGTTTTTT	CASRPTGFTGELFF
-	many	TRBV7-9	TRBJ2-7	12	TGTGCCAGCAGCCCCCAGACGTTCGAGCAGTACTTC	CASSPQTFEQYF
TRBD1	many	TRBV7-9	TRBJ2-1	15	TGTGCCAGCAGCTTAGTTTGGACAGGGGACAATGAGCAGTTCTTC	CASSLVWTGDNEQFF
TRBD1	few	TRBV3-1	TRBJ2-1	15	TGTGCCAGCAGCCCGGGGACAGGCCCCTCCGGAGAGCAGTTCTTC	CASSPGTGPSGEQFF
TRBD2	many	TRBV7-8	TRBJ2-7	17	TGTGCCAGCAGCTTTATCTTAGTGGGAGGGCCGACCTACGAGCAGTACTTC	CASSFILVGGPTYEQYF
TRBD1	many	TRBV29-1	TRBJ2-7	14	TGCAGCGTCTCAATGGGACAGGGTGACTACGAGCAGTACTTC	CSVSMGQGDYEQYF
-	many	TRBV3-1	TRBJ2-7	16	TGTGCCAGCAGCCAAGAGTGGGACTCGCTTCCCTACGAGCAGTACTTC	CASSQEWDSLPYEQYF
-	few	TRBV20-1	TRBJ1-1	11	TGCAGTGCCAATGGAAGGGGCGGAGCTTTCTTT	CSANGRGGAFF
-	many	TRBV2	TRBJ1-1	13	TGTGCCAGCCAAAACAGGGTAAACGCTGAAGCTTTCTTT	CASQNRVNAEAFF
-	many	TRBV6-5	TRBJ1-1	16	TGTGCCAGCAGTTCTTTATCAACCACCGTAGGGGCTGAAGCTTTCTTT	CASSSLSTTVGAEAFF
-	-	TRBV10-2	TRBJ2-5	13	TGCGCCAGCAGTGAAAGTTACCGGGAGACCCAGTACTTC	CASSESYRETQYF
TRBD2	many	TRBV11-2	TRBJ2-1	15	TGTGCCAGCAGCGAGGGGACTAGTAGGTTCAATGAGCAGTTCTTC	CASSEGTSRFNEQFF
-	-	TRBV20-1	TRBJ2-1	10	TGCAGTGCCAAAGGCAATGAGCAGTTCTTC	CSAKGNEQFF
-	few	TRBV4-2	TRBJ1-1	14	TGTGCCAGCAGCCAACTCGGTCCCGGTGCGACGGCTTTCTTT	CASSQLGPGATAFF
TRBD1	many	TRBV4-1	TRBJ2-2	16	TGCGCCAGCAGCCAAGCCAGGACAGGGGGCACCGGGGAGCTGTTTTTT	CASSQARTGGTGELFF
TRBD2	many	TRBV4-2	TRBJ2-7	16	TGTGCCAGCAGCCAAGAACTAAGCGGGAGGGTATACGAGCAGTACTTC	CASSQELSGRVYEQYF
-	many	TRBV9	TRBJ2-5	11	TGTGCCAGCAGCGTCCCGAGCCACCAGTACTTC	CASSVPSHQYF
TRBD2	many	TRBV6-1	TRBJ2-2	15	TGTGCCAGCATTCAGGGACTAGCGGTGACCGGGGAGCTGTTTTTT	CASIQGLAVTGELFF
-	large	TRBV7-9	TRBJ1-5	16	TGTGCCAGCAGCTTAGCCGGGAAACTCTTCAATCAGCCCCAGCATTTT	CASSLAGKLFNQPQHF
TRBD2	many	TRBV20-1	TRBJ2-1	10	TGCAGTGCCCGGCGGGAGAGGCAGTTCTTC	CSARRERQFF
TRBD1	many	TRBV12-3/TRBV12-4	TRBJ1-2	13	TGTGCCAGCAGCCCTACGACAGGGATCGGCTACACCTTC	CASSPTTGIGYTF
TRBD2	many	TRBV5-1	TRBJ2-7	16	TGCGCCAGCAGCCTCGGGGGGACTAGCACCCTCTACGAGCAGTACTTC	CASSLGGTSTLYEQYF
-	-	TRBV15	TRBJ1-5	13	TGTGCCACCAGCGGACAGCCCAATCAGCCCCAGCATTTT	CATSGQPNQPQHF
-	-	TRBV4-2	TRBJ2-7	13	TGTGCCAGCAGCCCAGGGCTTCCTAGGGAGCAGTACTTC	CASSPGLPREQYF
TRBD2	many	TRBV12-3/TRBV12-4	TRBJ2-7	17	TGTGCCAGCAGTTTTGGCGGGGGGGAGGGCCCCGCCTACGAGCAGTACTTC	CASSFGGGEGPAYEQYF
-	many	TRBV3-1	TRBJ2-4	15	TGTGCCAGCAGCCTTAAGGGTGGGACCAAAAACATTCAGTACTTC	CASSLKGGTKNIQYF
-	many	TRBV12-3/TRBV12-4	TRBJ1-2	13	TGTGCCAGCAGTTTTTGGCAGGTCGGGGGCTACACCTTC	CASSFWQVGGYTF
-	many	TRBV24-1	TRBJ2-5	16	TGTGCCACCAGTGATGGTGGACATATACCTCAAGAGACCCAGTACTTC	CATSDGGHIPQETQYF
TRBD2	many	TRBV6-1	TRBJ2-7	15	TGTGCCAGCAGAACACTAGCGGGTCGGGCCTACGAGCAGTACTTC	CASRTLAGRAYEQYF
TRBD2	many	TRBV10-2	TRBJ2-1	15	TGCGCCAGCAGTGTGGGAGGGACCTCCTACAATGAGCAGTTCTTC	CASSVGGTSYNEQFF
-	many	TRBV5-6	TRBJ2-5	15	TGTGCCAGCAGCTTTGGAATGGACGGGAGACAGACCCAGTACTTC	CASSFGMDGRQTQYF
-	many	TRBV5-1	TRBJ2-1	18	TGCGCCAGCAGCTATATTGTACCCGGGACATTCTCCTACAATGAGCAGTTCTTC	CASSYIVPGTFSYNEQFF
TRBD2	many	TRBV14	TRBJ2-1	15	TGTGCCAGCAGCCATACTAGCGGGAGAGAAAATGAGCAGTTCTTC	CASSHTSGRENEQFF
-	many	TRBV6-2/TRBV6-3	TRBJ1-5	12	TGTGCCAGCCATACAGGTTATCAGCCCCAGCATTTT	CASHTGYQPQHF
-	many	TRBV4-2	TRBJ2-2	14	TGTGCCAGCAGCCAAGAAGAGGACACCGGGGAGCTGTTTTTT	CASSQEEDTGELFF